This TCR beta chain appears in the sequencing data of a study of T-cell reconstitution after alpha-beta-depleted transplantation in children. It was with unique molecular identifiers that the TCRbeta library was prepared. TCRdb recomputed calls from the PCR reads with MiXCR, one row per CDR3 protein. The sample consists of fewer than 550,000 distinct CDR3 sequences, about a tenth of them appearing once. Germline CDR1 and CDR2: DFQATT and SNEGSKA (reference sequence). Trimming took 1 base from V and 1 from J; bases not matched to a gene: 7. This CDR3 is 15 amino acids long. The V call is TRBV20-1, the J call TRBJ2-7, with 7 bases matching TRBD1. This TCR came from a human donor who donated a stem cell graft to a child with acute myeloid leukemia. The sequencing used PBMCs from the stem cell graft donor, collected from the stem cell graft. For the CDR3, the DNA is TGCAGTGCTAGAGGGTCCGGGACAGTATCCTACGAGCAGTACTTC. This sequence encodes CSARGSGTVSYEQYF.